The clone carrying this TCR beta chain was observed a few times. Its antigen remains unidentified. Trimming took 2 bases from V and 3 from J, leaving 8 bases between them. CDR3 length: 13 residues. Germline V gene data show CDR1 as SGHRS and CDR2 as YFSETQ. The PCR contained 60 Vbeta and 13 Jbeta primers. Measured with immunoSEQ multiplex PCR; TCRdb has only the in-frame clones, and not every one. The sample has fewer than 45,000 clones, roughly 69% seen once; the top ten hold 3.4%. The data derive from a study of cytomegalovirus exposure and HLA in healthy donors. Study outcomes and limitations: Accurate predictions that matched the HLA-A and HLA-B alleles of most subjects were reportedly made from TCR beta sequences. Generally TCR sequences proved uncommon, though certain public TCRs appeared in numerous donors. The listing of 150 to 200 TCR beta chains classed them as cytomegalovirus-associated.

This TCR derives from a woman in her twenties or thirties in good health and CMV-seronegative. Sequenced sample: PBMCs. V is TRBV5-1 and J is TRBJ1-2; a weak D match, TRBD1 (5 bases). CDR3: CASSFGGDYGYTF. The CDR3 nucleotides are TGCGCCAGCAGCTTCGGGGGAGACTATGGCTACACCTTC.